This TCR beta chain was sequenced in a study of graft-versus-host responses after intestinal transplantation. The overall study: All of the recipients had induction that used anti-thymocyte globulin, then tacrolimus and steroids for approximately 3 years.

This CDR3 comprises 14 residues. In germline, CDR1 is SGHTA, CDR2 FQGNSA. Trimming pared 5 bases from V and 4 bases from J, leaving 12 bases between. Data came from immunoSEQ multiplex PCR; TCRdb stores just in-frame clones and leaves some out. The sample carries some 79,000 clones, about 89% recorded once. With regard to this clone: What it binds is unknown.

General observations from the study: Recipient bone marrow held GvH clones, some seen earlier in ileum or blood.

The material was unstimulated CD4+ T cells sorted from spleen or lymph node cells, obtained before intestinal transplant. The TCR was taken from a human donor who received an intestinal transplant. The rearrangement uses TRBV7-2 and TRBJ1-3; D gene ambiguous. The DNA of the CDR3 is TGTGCCAGCAGCCCCCGGAGGGTAGGAAACACCATATATTTT. This codes for CASSPRRVGNTIYF.